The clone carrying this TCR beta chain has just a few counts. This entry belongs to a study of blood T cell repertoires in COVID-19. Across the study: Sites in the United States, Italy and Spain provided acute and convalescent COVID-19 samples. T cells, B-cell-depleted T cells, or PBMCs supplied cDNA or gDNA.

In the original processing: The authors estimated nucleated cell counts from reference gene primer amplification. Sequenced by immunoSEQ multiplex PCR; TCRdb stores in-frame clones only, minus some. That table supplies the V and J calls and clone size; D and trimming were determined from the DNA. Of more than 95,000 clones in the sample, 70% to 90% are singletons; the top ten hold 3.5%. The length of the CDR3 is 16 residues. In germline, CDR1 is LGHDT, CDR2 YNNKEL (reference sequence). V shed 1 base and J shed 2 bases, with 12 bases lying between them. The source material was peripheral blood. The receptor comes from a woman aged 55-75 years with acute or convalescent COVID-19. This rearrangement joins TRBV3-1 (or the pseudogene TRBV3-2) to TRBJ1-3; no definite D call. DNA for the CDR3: TGTGCCAGCAGCCAAGGTGGCAGTCGGGCTGGAAACACCATATATTTT. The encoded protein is CASSQGGSRAGNTIYF.